This TCR beta chain derives from a study of cytomegalovirus exposure and HLA in healthy donors. Study observations and caveats: Most of the TCR beta V segments (in an earlier analysis) were productive either about 87% or about 30% of the time. On later analysis, the bulk of CMV-associated TCR beta chains appeared to be HLA-restricted.

With 4 bases clipped from V and 0 bases from J, the junction kept 10 bases outside the gene matches. Germline CDR1 is MNHNS and CDR2 is SASEGT. The CDR3 is 18 residues long. At the time of sampling, donors were nominally healthy, though unrecorded immune exposures were likely. 13 Jbeta primers and 60 Vbeta primers were used for the PCR. The table came from immunoSEQ multiplex PCR; TCRdb's copy has only in-frame clones and leaves some out. This table holds some 57,000 clones, around three quarters found once. Points on this clone: Its antigen is undetermined.

Sequencing was done on a sample of PBMCs. The TCR was taken from a woman aged 60-75 years in good health and CMV-seropositive. The chain employs TRBV6-1 and TRBJ2-7; TRBD2 matches at 12 bases. The chain's CDR3 is CASSVPTSGGTSSYEQYF. Here the CDR3 DNA reads TGTGCCAGCAGTGTCCCGACTAGCGGGGGCACAAGCTCCTACGAGCAGTACTTC.